This is a list of T cell receptor beta chains from one sample in a study of blood T cell repertoires in COVID-19. Sequencing used immunoSEQ multiplex PCR; TCRdb keeps in-frame clones, though not all of them. This sample has a few hundred thousand clones, with around 84% found just once. Source material: PBMCs or T cells enriched from blood (not recorded which). The source is a man aged 25-45 years with acute COVID-19. CDR3s include the opening cysteine and the closing phenylalanine or tryptophan. Fields, in order: V gene, D gene, clone size, J gene, CDR3 protein, CDR3 DNA. The D gene is left open where the match is weak. Expanded clones get a size class; other rows say once, few or many, or leave the size out.

TRBV11-3	TRBD1	NA	TRBJ2-6	CASSFQGALGANVLTF	TGTGCCAGCAGCTTTCAGGGGGCGCTGGGGGCCAACGTCCTGACTTTC
TRBV2	TRBD1	NA	TRBJ1-6	CASRSTGEYSSPLHF	TGTGCCAGCAGATCGACAGGGGAGTATAGTTCACCCCTCCACTTT
TRBV30	NA	NA	TRBJ1-1	CAWSVPRGAAFTEAFF	TGTGCCTGGAGTGTACCAAGGGGCGCCGCGTTCACTGAAGCTTTCTTT
TRBV15	TRBD1	NA	TRBJ1-2	CATSTRGRTKGYGYTF	TGTGCCACCAGCACTAGGGGGCGAACAAAAGGCTATGGCTACACCTTC
TRBV2	TRBD1	NA	TRBJ2-2	CASSGRTGGNTGELFF	TGTGCCAGCAGCGGACGGACAGGGGGCAACACCGGGGAGCTGTTTTTT
TRBV19	TRBD1	NA	TRBJ2-2	CASSIDTGVEAITGELFF	TGTGCCAGTAGTATAGATACAGGGGTAGAGGCGATCACCGGGGAGCTGTTTTTT
TRBV6-4	TRBD1	NA	TRBJ1-1	CASSVDRGGTEAFF	TGTGCCAGCAGTGTGGACAGGGGAGGCACTGAAGCTTTCTTT
TRBV27	TRBD1	once	TRBJ1-2	CASSTGTGLNYGYTF	TGTGCCAGCAGTACCGGGACAGGCCTCAACTATGGCTACACCTTC
TRBV5-1	NA	NA	TRBJ2-5	CASSADPNEGTQYF	TGCGCCAGCAGCGCCGACCCAAACGAGGGGACCCAGTACTTC
TRBV4-1	TRBD2	few	TRBJ2-3	CASSQEGLDVFTDTQYF	TGCGCCAGCAGCCAAGAGGGACTAGATGTTTTCACAGATACGCAGTATTTT
TRBV5-1	NA	NA	TRBJ2-2	CASSFGLRGGNTGELFF	TGTGCCAGCAGCTTCGGATTGAGGGGAGGGAACACCGGGGAGCTGTTTTTT
TRBV27	NA	NA	TRBJ1-2	CASSLLAGPNYGYTF	TGTGCCAGCAGTTTATTAGCCGGTCCTAACTATGGCTACACCTTC
TRBV19	TRBD2	few	TRBJ2-2	CASSIGPSGGAGAGELFF	TGTGCCAGTAGTATCGGGCCTAGCGGGGGGGCCGGCGCCGGGGAGCTGTTTTTT
TRBV28	TRBD2	NA	TRBJ2-3	CASRATSGSVQYF	TGTGCCAGCAGAGCGACTAGCGGGTCTGTGCAGTATTTT
TRBV19	TRBD1	NA	TRBJ1-3	CASIDRDRVGNTIYF	TGTGCCAGTATTGACCGGGACAGGGTCGGAAACACCATATATTTT
TRBV6-4	TRBD2	NA	TRBJ2-1	CASSVFGTSGDNEQFF	TGTGCCAGCAGTGTCTTTGGGACTAGCGGGGACAATGAGCAGTTCTTC
TRBV5-1	NA	NA	TRBJ2-4	CASSLELNPDIQYF	TGCGCCAGCAGCTTGGAATTAAATCCGGACATTCAGTACTTC
TRBV12-3/TRBV12-4	NA	NA	TRBJ1-2	CASSLRGSGYTF	TGTGCCAGCAGCCTTAGAGGGAGTGGCTACACCTTC
TRBV30	NA	once	TRBJ1-3	CAWRSGAGNTIYF	TGTGCCTGGAGATCGGGGGCTGGAAACACCATATATTTT
TRBV6-5	TRBD1	NA	TRBJ1-1	CASSLGQLYTEAFF	TGTGCCAGCAGCCTGGGACAGTTATACACTGAAGCTTTCTTT
TRBV5-1	TRBD1	NA	TRBJ2-5	CASSPGTGGLETQYF	TGCGCCAGCAGCCCTGGGACAGGGGGCCTGGAGACCCAGTACTTC
TRBV5-5	TRBD2	NA	TRBJ2-1	CASSLIPGGSYNEQFF	TGTGCCAGCAGCTTGATACCGGGGGGTTCCTACAATGAGCAGTTCTTC
TRBV7-9	TRBD2	NA	TRBJ2-2	CASSLLGSGSTGELFF	TGTGCCAGCAGCTTATTAGGTAGCGGGAGCACCGGGGAGCTGTTTTTT
TRBV24-1	NA	NA	TRBJ1-4	CATSDGGEKLFF	TGTGCCACCAGTGATGGAGGTGAAAAACTGTTTTTT
TRBV19	NA	NA	TRBJ1-6	CASSLGQNSPLHF	TGTGCCAGTAGCCTAGGACAGAATTCACCCCTCCACTTT
TRBV24-1	NA	NA	TRBJ1-2	CATSDLEANYGYTF	TGTGCCACCAGTGATTTGGAGGCTAACTATGGCTACACCTTC
TRBV5-1	TRBD2	NA	TRBJ2-1	CASGTGLAGFSYNEQFF	TGTGCCAGCGGAACGGGACTAGCGGGGTTCTCCTACAATGAGCAGTTCTTC
TRBV9	NA	NA	TRBJ1-4	CASSVAPYSGKLFF	TGTGCCAGCAGCGTCGCTCCCTATTCCGGAAAACTGTTTTTT
TRBV13	TRBD1	NA	TRBJ2-2	CASRRTGSGELFF	TGTGCCAGCAGGAGGACAGGGTCCGGGGAGCTGTTTTTT